This T cell receptor beta chain was identified during a study of blood T cell repertoires in COVID-19. The wider study: Acute and convalescent COVID-19 samples came from the United States, Italy and Spain. Sources were T cells, B-cell-depleted T cells, or PBMCs; the material itself was cDNA or gDNA.

In the authors' workflow: Researchers report that nucleated cell counts were estimated from reference gene primer amplification. This table comes from immunoSEQ multiplex PCR, and its TCRdb copy is limited to in-frame clones, with some not included. The V and J calls and clone size come from that table; D and trimming were worked out from the DNA. This sample has roughly 100,000 clones, with more than 75% found just once. The sequence was obtained from a man aged 55-75 years with acute or convalescent COVID-19. Sequenced material: peripheral blood.

Here the CDR3 DNA reads TGTGCCAGTAGTATATCAGGGGCGAATGGCGGCTACACCTTC. Translated, it gives CASSISGANGGYTF. The chain combines TRBV19 with TRBJ1-2; possible D gene TRBD1, 6 bases. Trimming pared 2 bases from V and 8 bases from J, leaving 15 bases between. The germline gives CDR1 LNHDA, CDR2 SQIVND (reference sequence). This CDR3 is built from 14 residues.